The next 19 T cell receptor beta chains were all read from a single sample in a study of cytomegalovirus exposure and HLA in healthy donors. PCR employed 60 Vbeta and 13 Jbeta primers. Sequenced by immunoSEQ multiplex PCR; TCRdb stores in-frame clones only, minus some. The repertoire has fewer than 200,000 clones, approximately 70% of them found once; the top ten carry about 3%. The sample comprised PBMCs. The origin of the receptors is a woman in her thirties or forties in good health and CMV-seropositive.

This clone has just one count. V and J are TRBV7-9 and TRBJ2-3; 12 bases align to TRBD2. V lost 5 bases to trimming and J lost 3 bases; unmatched junction nucleotides: 15. The CDR3 loop spans 19 amino acids. Germline CDR1 SEHNR, CDR2 FQNEAQ (reference sequence). The chain's CDR3 is CASSPEGLAGGPGTDTQYF. Here the CDR3 DNA reads TGTGCCAGCAGCCCCGAGGGGCTAGCGGGAGGGCCAGGGACAGATACGCAGTATTTT.

The chain links TRBV4-2 to TRBJ1-1; a weak D match, TRBD1 (5 bases). The ends were cut back, 1 base at V and 4 bases at J, with 13 bases in the middle. CDR3 length equals 15 residues. Germline CDR1 and CDR2: LGHNA and YNFKEQ. The CDR3: CASSQVRGGSTEAFF. The CDR3 DNA reads TGTGCCAGCAGCCAAGTCCGCGGGGGGAGCACTGAAGCTTTCTTT.

This clone turned up a few times. The CDR3 reads CASSTTGRETEAFF. Here the CDR3 DNA reads TGTGCCAGTAGTACCACAGGGAGGGAAACTGAAGCTTTCTTT. The gene calls are TRBV19 and TRBJ1-1; TRBD1 is a possible D gene (6 bases). The CDR3 is made up of 14 amino acids. Germline V gives CDR1 LNHDA, CDR2 SQIVND (reference sequence). V shed 4 bases and J shed 5 bases, with 14 bases lying between them.

The rearrangement links TRBV9 to TRBJ2-7; 7 bases line up with TRBD1. Germline-derived CDR1 and CDR2 are SGDLS and YYNGEE. Trimming removed 0 bases from V and 1 base from J; junction bases left unmatched: 7. The CDR3 is made up of 16 amino acids. The CDR3 DNA sequence: TGTGCCAGCAGCGTAGACCTGAGGACAGGTTCCTACGAGCAGTACTTC. It translates to CASSVDLRTGSYEQYF.

The V and J genes are TRBV4-1 and TRBJ1-4, with 8 bases matching TRBD1. The CDR3 is 14 residues long. Germline trimming cut 3 bases from V and 8 bases from J; bases unmatched to any gene: 5. Germline CDR1 MGHRA, CDR2 YSYEKL. DNA of the CDR3: TGCGCCAGCAGCCAGCTAACAGGGGGGGAAAAACTGTTTTTT. Amino acid sequence: CASSQLTGGEKLFF.

J is TRBJ2-7 and V is TRBV19; TRBD1 aligns across 7 bases. This CDR3 has 13 amino acids. CDR1 is LNHDA and CDR2 is SQIVND in the germline V gene (reference sequence). Unmatched junction bases numbered 3, after V lost 7 bases and J lost 0 bases. CDR3 bases: TGTGCCAGTAAAGGGACAGCCTCCTACGAGCAGTACTTC. Its translation is CASKGTASYEQYF.

The chain has TRBV5-6 and TRBJ2-3, with TRBD1 matching 7 bases. V was clipped by 1 base and J by 3 bases; unmatched bases: 8. Germline V gives CDR1 SGHDT, CDR2 YYEEEE. The CDR3 loop spans 16 amino acids. The CDR3 bases are TGTGCCAGCAGCTTGACTAAGGGGGCCAGGACAGATACGCAGTATTTT. It is translated as CASSLTKGARTDTQYF.

This clone has a handful of counts. The chain joins TRBV5-1 to TRBJ1-3; D possibly corresponds to TRBD1 (6 bases). In germline, CDR1 is SGHRS, CDR2 YFSETQ. This CDR3 has 17 amino acids. V dropped 0 bases and J dropped 1 base, with 14 bases sitting between them. CDR3 residues: CASSLGNTRGSGNTIYF. As DNA, the CDR3 is TGCGCCAGCAGCTTGGGGAACACCAGGGGTTCTGGAAACACCATATATTTT.

This clone was found a few times. The rearrangement joins TRBV9 to TRBJ2-5; tentatively, D is TRBD1 (6 bases). The CDR3 runs 16 residues. V lost 4 bases and J 5 bases, leaving 21 bases between the germline ends. Per germline, CDR1 SGDLS and CDR2 YYNGEE. The CDR3 DNA is TGTGCCAGCAGCACCGGACAGACATCAACCGGGGAGACCCAGTACTTC. Residues: CASSTGQTSTGETQYF.

The J gene is TRBJ1-1, the V gene TRBV19; D not resolved. This CDR3 has 13 amino acids. Trimming removed 0 bases from V and 3 bases from J, with 5 bases in between. Germline values: CDR1 LNHDA, CDR2 SQIVND (reference sequence). The DNA for the CDR3 is TGTGCCAGTAGTATAGAGCGGGACACTGAAGCTTTCTTT. This encodes CASSIERDTEAFF. Full variable domain (rest looked up from reference TRBV19 and TRBJ1-1): DGGITQSPKYLFRKEGQNVTLSCEQNLNHDAMYWYRQDPGQGLRLIYYSQIVNDFQKGDIAEGYSVSREKKESFPLTVTSAQKNPTAFYLCASSIERDTEAFFGQGTRLTVV.

The rearrangement links TRBV19 to TRBJ1-1; D not certain. Between the trimmed V and J ends, which lost 3 bases and 0 bases, there was a span of 5 bases. CDR1 and CDR2 (germline): LNHDA, SQIVND (reference sequence). The CDR3 is made up of 13 amino acids. CDR3 coding DNA: TGTGCCAGTAGTATGCGGGTGAACACTGAAGCTTTCTTT. Amino acids: CASSMRVNTEAFF.

V usage is TRBV28 and J usage is TRBJ2-3; tentatively, D is TRBD2 (5 bases). Germline V CDR1 and CDR2: MDHEN, SYDVKM. The ends were cut back, 3 bases at V and 5 bases at J, with 27 bases in the middle. The CDR3 covers 19 residues. The CDR3 is CASSFGLGMEAFPQDTQYF. The CDR3 nucleotides read TGTGCCAGCAGTTTTGGGCTGGGGATGGAGGCCTTTCCTCAAGATACGCAGTATTTT.

The V call is TRBV6-6, the J call TRBJ2-5; 11 bases map to TRBD1. Germline trimming cut 5 bases from V and 4 bases from J; bases unmatched to any gene: 3. Germline lookup yields CDR1 MNHNY and CDR2 SVGAGI (reference sequence). The CDR3 totals 14 residues. The CDR3 sequence is CASSGTGGGETQYF. The DNA for the CDR3 is TGTGCCAGCAGTGGGACAGGGGGTGGAGAGACCCAGTACTTC.

The chain joins TRBV7-3 to TRBJ2-4; TRBD2 matches at 11 bases. From germline, CDR1 is SGHTA and CDR2 FQGTGA. CDR3 length: 22 residues. V lost 1 base to trimming and J lost 2 bases; unmatched junction nucleotides: 19. The chain's CDR3 is CASSLILAGGGLPILPKNIQYF. The CDR3 DNA reads as TGTGCCAGCAGCTTAATCTTAGCGGGGGGGGGCCTCCCTATACTACCCAAAAACATTCAGTACTTC.

The V and J genes are TRBV27 and TRBJ2-3; 7 bases map to TRBD1. The CDR3 is made up of 13 amino acids. Germline V gene sequence: CDR1 MNHEY, CDR2 SMNVEV (reference sequence). V lost 6 bases and J lost 2; bases outside the gene matches: 2. This chain's CDR3 is CASRDRLTDTQYF. The CDR3 DNA is TGTGCCAGCAGGGACAGGCTCACAGATACGCAGTATTTT.

This clone was counted a few times. The rearrangement links TRBV19 to TRBJ2-7; D not resolved. The CDR3 extends over 13 amino acids. Germline V gene lookup returns CDR1 LNHDA and CDR2 SQIVND (reference sequence). V was clipped by 0 bases and J by 0 bases, with 3 bases between them. CDR3 in amino acids: CASSIDVSYEQYF. The CDR3 DNA sequence: TGTGCCAGTAGTATAGACGTCTCCTACGAGCAGTACTTC.

V is TRBV15 and J is TRBJ2-5, with a tentative D call TRBD2 (6 bases). Trimming removed 5 bases from V and 4 bases from J, with 20 bases in between. Germline V gene sequence: CDR1 LNHNV, CDR2 YYDKDF (reference sequence). The CDR3 covers 16 residues. CDR3 region: CATSQAHRVGGETQYF. The CDR3 region has the DNA TGTGCCACCAGCCAAGCGCACAGAGTGGGAGGAGAGACCCAGTACTTC.

This clone was detected a few times. The chain recombines TRBV27 with TRBJ1-5, with D unresolved. There are 11 residues in the CDR3. CDR1 is MNHEY, CDR2 SMNVEV, per germline (reference sequence). V was pared by 6 bases and J by 6 bases, with 6 bases between. The CDR3 loop reads CASRIRQPQHF. Here the CDR3 DNA reads TGTGCCAGCAGAATTCGTCAGCCCCAGCATTTT.

This clone was seen only once. This chain uses TRBV7-9 with TRBJ1-1; the D gene is possibly TRBD1 (5 bases). Deletions cut 2 bases from V and 0 bases from J, with 22 bases between. The germline CDR1 and CDR2 sequences are SEHNR and FQNEAQ (reference sequence). This CDR3 is built from 19 residues. Here the CDR3 reads CASSLRGLRLSSMNTEAFF. The DNA of the CDR3 is TGTGCCAGCAGCTTAAGGGGCCTGAGGCTGAGTTCCATGAACACTGAAGCTTTCTTT.